The 18 T cell receptor beta chains given below trace back to one sample, sequenced in a study of cytomegalovirus exposure and HLA in healthy donors. Both 60 Vbeta primers and 13 Jbeta primers went into the PCR. Method: immunoSEQ multiplex PCR; TCRdb's copy keeps in-frame clones and lacks some. The sample includes 95,000 to 110,000 clones, around 10% of them seen just once. Sequences were obtained from PBMCs. These receptors all come from a man in his forties in good health and CMV-seropositive.

This clone turned up a few times. Other DNA sequences within the sample encode an identical CDR3. The V gene is TRBV30, the J gene TRBJ1-2, with 7 bases that match TRBD1. CDR1 is GTSNPN and CDR2 is SVGIG in the germline V gene (reference sequence). CDR3 length: 12 residues. J lost 7 bases, V lost 4 bases, and 6 bases had no gene match. The chain's CDR3 is CAWNEGAAGYTF. The CDR3 nucleotides are TGTGCCTGGAATGAGGGGGCCGCTGGCTACACCTTC. Full variable domain (outside the CDR3, taken from reference TRBV30 and TRBJ1-2): SQTIHQWPATLVQPVGSPLSLECTVEGTSNPNLYWYRQAAGRGLQLLFYSVGIGQISSEVPQNLSASRPQDRQFILSSKKLLLSDSGFYLCAWNEGAAGYTFGSGTRLTVV.

This chain connects TRBV11-2 to TRBJ1-2; D is ambiguous. The V end lost 4 bases, the J end lost 5 bases, and 8 bases lay between the germline ends. Germline-derived CDR1 and CDR2 are SGHAT and FQNNGV. The CDR3 runs to 12 residues. The CDR3: CASSSLLYGYTF. DNA of the CDR3: TGTGCCAGCAGCTCCTTATTATATGGCTACACCTTC.

The CDR3 sequence: CASSQTGLETQYF. The CDR3 coding sequence is TGCGCCAGCAGCCAAACAGGGTTGGAGACCCAGTACTTC. The V gene is TRBV4-3, the J gene TRBJ2-5; tentatively, D is TRBD1 (6 bases). The CDR3 is 13 residues long. V was pared by 2 bases and J by 5 bases, with 9 bases between. The germline V gene encodes CDR1 LGHNA and CDR2 YSLEER.

This chain connects TRBV7-2 to TRBJ2-3, with 8 bases that match TRBD2. This CDR3 has 15 residues. The germline gives CDR1 SGHTA, CDR2 FQGNSA. Losses at the gene ends were 5 bases for V and 3 bases for J; bases not matched to a gene: 7. CDR3 nucleotide sequence: TGTGCCAGCAGCCCCGGGGGACTAGTGACAGATACGCAGTATTTT. Amino acid sequence: CASSPGGLVTDTQYF. The full variable domain, with the rest looked up from reference TRBV7-2 and TRBJ2-3, is GAGVSQSPSNKVTEKGKDVELRCDPISGHTALYWYRQSLGQGLEFLIYFQGNSAPDKSGLPSDRFSAERTGGSVSTLTIQRTQQEDSAVYLCASSPGGLVTDTQYFGPGTRLTVL.

CDR3 loop: CASSWSGASEAFF. As DNA, the CDR3 is TGCGCCAGCTCTTGGTCAGGGGCTTCGGAAGCTTTCTTT. The chain employs TRBV4-1 and TRBJ1-1; possible D gene TRBD1, 6 bases. CDR1 is MGHRA, CDR2 YSYEKL, per germline. This CDR3 has 13 amino acids. V dropped 8 bases and J dropped 8 bases, with 18 bases sitting between them.

This clone was found many times. The V call is TRBV4-1, the J call TRBJ2-3; TRBD2 matches 7 bases. CDR3 size: 14 residues. Trimming took 4 bases from V and 1 from J; bases not matched to a gene: 2. Germline loops: CDR1 MGHRA, CDR2 YSYEKL. The CDR3 region has the DNA TGCGCCAGCAGCCGCCTAGCGGGCACAGATACGCAGTATTTT. This codes for CASSRLAGTDTQYF.

The rearrangement links TRBV4-3 to TRBJ2-7; TRBD2 is a possible D gene (6 bases). The ends were cut back, 5 bases at V and 2 bases at J, with 16 bases in the middle. The CDR3 is made up of 15 amino acids. Germline V gene data show CDR1 as LGHNA and CDR2 as YSLEER. This chain's CDR3 is CASSYFSGLTYEQYF. CDR3 nucleotide sequence: TGCGCCAGCAGCTACTTTAGCGGACTTACCTACGAGCAGTACTTC.

This clone was counted a few times. This chain connects TRBV6-1 to TRBJ2-2; 9 positions agree with TRBD2. V shed 6 bases and J 3 bases; nucleotides not matched to a gene: 5. The germline gives CDR1 MNHNS, CDR2 SASEGT. This CDR3 comprises 15 residues. The CDR3: CASSPGLAYTGELFF. In DNA form, the CDR3 reads TGTGCCAGCAGCCCGGGACTAGCCTACACCGGGGAGCTGTTTTTT.

The chain joins TRBV10-2 to TRBJ2-6; D not certain. Germline V gene lookup returns CDR1 WSHSY and CDR2 SAAADI. Between the trimmed V and J ends, which lost 4 bases and 0 bases, there was a span of 10 bases. CDR3 length: 16 residues. CDR3 amino acids: CASSANGGSGANVLTF. CDR3 DNA sequence: TGCGCCAGCAGTGCAAACGGTGGCTCTGGGGCCAACGTCCTGACTTTC.

The V gene is TRBV5-6, the J gene TRBJ2-1; 9 bases are a match to TRBD2. The CDR3 spans 14 residues. Per germline, CDR1 SGHDT and CDR2 YYEEEE. Losses at the gene ends were 0 bases for V and 9 bases for J; bases not matched to a gene: 4. CDR3: CASSLGAGGFEQFF. Here the CDR3 DNA reads TGTGCCAGCAGCTTGGGGGCGGGAGGGTTTGAGCAGTTCTTC.

As DNA, the CDR3 is TGTGCCAGCAAGAACTCGGGACAGGGAGGCTATGGCTACACCTTC. Its translation is CASKNSGQGGYGYTF. The chain has TRBV7-2 and TRBJ1-2; 9 bases are a match to TRBD1. V gave up 7 bases and J gave up 4 bases; unmatched junction bases: 10. CDR1 is SGHTA and CDR2 is FQGNSA in the germline V gene. The CDR3 extends over 15 amino acids.

The chain combines TRBV7-8 with TRBJ1-2, with a possible D match to TRBD1 (5 bases). This CDR3 contains 14 residues. The germline gives CDR1 SGHVS, CDR2 FQNEAQ. Between the trimmed V and J ends, which lost 1 base and 5 bases, there was a span of 11 bases. The CDR3 region has the DNA TGTGCCAGCAGCTTAGGAATGGGGGGATATGGCTACACCTTC. It codes for CASSLGMGGYGYTF.

This clone was seen only a few times. The chain has TRBV5-4 and TRBJ2-7, with TRBD1 matching 8 bases. Losses at the gene ends were 0 bases for V and 5 bases for J; bases not matched to a gene: 4. The CDR3 covers 14 residues. Germline V lookup: CDR1 SGHNT, CDR2 YYREEE (reference sequence). The chain's CDR3 is CASSLGTGTDEQYF. The CDR3 nucleotides are TGTGCCAGCAGCTTGGGGACAGGGACTGACGAGCAGTACTTC.

The V and J genes are TRBV30 and TRBJ2-5; D not certain. V dropped 0 bases and J dropped 5 bases, with 4 bases sitting between them. Germline V lookup: CDR1 GTSNPN, CDR2 SVGIG (reference sequence). This CDR3 has 11 amino acids. CDR3 protein: CAWSVHETQYF. In nucleotides, the CDR3 is TGTGCCTGGAGTGTACACGAGACCCAGTACTTC.

Only a few counts were recorded for this clone. This chain links TRBV9 with TRBJ2-5; 7 nucleotides match TRBD1. The CDR3 is 14 amino acids. CDR1 SGDLS and CDR2 YYNGEE come from the germline V gene. The V gene end was trimmed by 10 bases and the J gene end by 4 bases; junction bases not matched to a gene: 13. CDR3: CASNRQGVGETQYF. The CDR3 DNA reads as TGTGCCTCCAACCGACAGGGAGTCGGAGAGACCCAGTACTTC.

The chain couples TRBV7-6 to TRBJ2-7; D gene ambiguous. Germline V gene lookup returns CDR1 SGHVS and CDR2 FNYEAQ. V lost 0 bases and J lost 5, with 11 bases in between. This CDR3 comprises 14 residues. CDR3 protein: CASSLARGGNEQYF. Here the CDR3 DNA reads TGTGCCAGCAGCTTAGCCAGAGGCGGCAACGAGCAGTACTTC.

V is TRBV7-9 and J is TRBJ1-1; no reliable D call. V was clipped by 5 bases and J by 2 bases, with 15 bases between them. This CDR3 contains 15 residues. Germline lookup yields CDR1 SEHNR and CDR2 FQNEAQ (reference sequence). The CDR3 nucleotides read TGTGCCAGCAGCCCGTCTCGGTGGGCTAACACTGAAGCTTTCTTT. Residues: CASSPSRWANTEAFF.

V is TRBV11-1 and J is TRBJ2-1; possibly TRBD2 for D (6 bases). Germline-derived CDR1 and CDR2 are SGHAT and FQDESV (reference sequence). The CDR3 contains 14 residues. The V end was cut by 1 base, the J end by 4 bases, with 8 bases between. The CDR3 sequence: CASSLGREYNEQFF. As DNA, the CDR3 is TGTGCCAGCAGCTTAGGGCGGGAATACAATGAGCAGTTCTTC.